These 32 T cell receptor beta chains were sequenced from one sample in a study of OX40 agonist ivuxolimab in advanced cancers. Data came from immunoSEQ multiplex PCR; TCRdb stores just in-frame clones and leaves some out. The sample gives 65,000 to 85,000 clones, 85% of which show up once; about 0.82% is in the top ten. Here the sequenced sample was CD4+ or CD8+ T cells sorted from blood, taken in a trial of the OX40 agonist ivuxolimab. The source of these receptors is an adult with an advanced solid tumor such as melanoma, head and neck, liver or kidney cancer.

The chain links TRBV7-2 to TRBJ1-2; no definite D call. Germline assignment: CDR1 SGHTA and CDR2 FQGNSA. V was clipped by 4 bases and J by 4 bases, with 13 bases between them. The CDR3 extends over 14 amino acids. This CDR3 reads CASSSSPGSYGYTF. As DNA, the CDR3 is TGTGCCAGCAGCTCTAGCCCCGGCAGCTATGGCTACACCTTC.

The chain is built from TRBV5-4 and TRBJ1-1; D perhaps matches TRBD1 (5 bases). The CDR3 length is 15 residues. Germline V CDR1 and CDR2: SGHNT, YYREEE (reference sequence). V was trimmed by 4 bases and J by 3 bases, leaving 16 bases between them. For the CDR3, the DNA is TGTGCCAGCAGCACGGCTAGGGGAGGAGACACTGAAGCTTTCTTT. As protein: CASSTARGGDTEAFF. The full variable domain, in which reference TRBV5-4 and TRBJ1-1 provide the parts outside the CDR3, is ETGVTQSPTHLIKTRGQQVTLRCSSQSGHNTVSWYQQALGQGPQFIFQYYREEENGRGNFPPRFSGLQFPNYSSELNVNALELDDSALYLCASSTARGGDTEAFFGQGTRLTVV.

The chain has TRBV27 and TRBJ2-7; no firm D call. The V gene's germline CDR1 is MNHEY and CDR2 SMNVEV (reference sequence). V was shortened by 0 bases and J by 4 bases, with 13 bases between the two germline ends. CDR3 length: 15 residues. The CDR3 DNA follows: TGTGCCAGCAGTTTATCGGAAAGGAATCGGTACGAGCAGTACTTC. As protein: CASSLSERNRYEQYF.

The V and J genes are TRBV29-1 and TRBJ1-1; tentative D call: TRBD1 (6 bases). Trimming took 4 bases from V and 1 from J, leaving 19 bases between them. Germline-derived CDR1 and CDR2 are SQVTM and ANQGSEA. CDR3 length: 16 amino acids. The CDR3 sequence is CSVGGAVSSSNTEAFF. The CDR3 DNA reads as TGCAGCGTTGGGGGGGCAGTTTCCTCCTCGAACACTGAAGCTTTCTTT.

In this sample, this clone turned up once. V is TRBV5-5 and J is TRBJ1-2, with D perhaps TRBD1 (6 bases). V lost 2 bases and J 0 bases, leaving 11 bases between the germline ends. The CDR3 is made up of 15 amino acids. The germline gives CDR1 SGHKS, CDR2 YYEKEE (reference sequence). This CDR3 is CASSFTGISNYGYTF. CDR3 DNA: TGTGCCAGCAGCTTTACAGGGATCTCTAACTATGGCTACACCTTC. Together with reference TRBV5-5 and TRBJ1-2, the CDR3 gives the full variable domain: DAGVTQSPTHLIKTRGQQVTLRCSPISGHKSVSWYQQVLGQGPQFIFQYYEKEERGRGNFPDRFSARQFPNYSSELNVNALLLGDSALYLCASSFTGISNYGYTFGSGTRLTVV.

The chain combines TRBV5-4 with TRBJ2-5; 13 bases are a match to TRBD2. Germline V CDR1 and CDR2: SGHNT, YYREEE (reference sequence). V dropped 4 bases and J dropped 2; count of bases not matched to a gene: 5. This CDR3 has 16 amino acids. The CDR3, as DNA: TGTGCCAGCAGCACCGGGACTAGCGGGGCTCAAGAGACCCAGTACTTC. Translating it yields CASSTGTSGAQETQYF.

Written as DNA, the CDR3 is TGTGCCAGCAGTTATTACGTGTTGGGCCCTAATGAAAAACTGTTTTTT. This gives the protein CASSYYVLGPNEKLFF. V usage is TRBV6-5 and J usage is TRBJ1-4, with D hard to call. CDR3 size: 16 residues. The V end lost 3 bases, the J end lost 3 bases, and 14 bases lay between the germline ends. Germline loops: CDR1 MNHEY, CDR2 SVGAGI.

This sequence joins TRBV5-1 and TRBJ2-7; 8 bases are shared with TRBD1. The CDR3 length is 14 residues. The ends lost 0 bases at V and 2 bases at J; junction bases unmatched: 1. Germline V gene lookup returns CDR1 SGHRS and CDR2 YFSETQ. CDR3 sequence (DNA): TGCGCCAGCAGCTTGGAACAGGGGGCCTACGAGCAGTACTTC. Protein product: CASSLEQGAYEQYF.

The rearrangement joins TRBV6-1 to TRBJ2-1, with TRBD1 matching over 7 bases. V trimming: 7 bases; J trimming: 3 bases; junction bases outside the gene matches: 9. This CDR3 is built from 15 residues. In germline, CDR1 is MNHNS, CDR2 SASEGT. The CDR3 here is CASTLGGAGYNEQFF. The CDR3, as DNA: TGTGCCAGCACCCTAGGGGGCGCTGGCTACAATGAGCAGTTCTTC.

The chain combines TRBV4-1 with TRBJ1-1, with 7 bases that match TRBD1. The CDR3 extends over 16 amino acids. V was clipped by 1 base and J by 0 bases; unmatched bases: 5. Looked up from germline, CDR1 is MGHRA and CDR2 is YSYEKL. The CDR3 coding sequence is TGCGCCAGCAGCCAAGGGCAGGGGGAGGTGAACACTGAAGCTTTCTTT. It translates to CASSQGQGEVNTEAFF.

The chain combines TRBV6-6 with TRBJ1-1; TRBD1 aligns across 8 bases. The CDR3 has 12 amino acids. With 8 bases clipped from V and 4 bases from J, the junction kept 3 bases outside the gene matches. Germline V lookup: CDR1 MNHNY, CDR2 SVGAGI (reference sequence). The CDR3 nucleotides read TGTGCCAGCGGGACAGGTGGCACTGAAGCTTTCTTT. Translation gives CASGTGGTEAFF.

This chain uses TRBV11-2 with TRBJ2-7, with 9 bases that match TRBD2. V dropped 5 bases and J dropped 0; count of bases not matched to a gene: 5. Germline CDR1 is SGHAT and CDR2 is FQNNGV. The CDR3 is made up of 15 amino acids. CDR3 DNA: TGTGCCAGCAGCCCCGAGCGGGGGGCCTCCTACGAGCAGTACTTC. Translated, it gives CASSPERGASYEQYF.

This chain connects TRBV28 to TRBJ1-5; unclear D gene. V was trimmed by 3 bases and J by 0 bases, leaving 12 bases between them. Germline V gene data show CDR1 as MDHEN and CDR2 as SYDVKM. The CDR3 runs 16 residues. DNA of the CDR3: TGTGCCAGCAGTTTGGAGACGGGATATAGCAATCAGCCCCAGCATTTT. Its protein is CASSLETGYSNQPQHF.

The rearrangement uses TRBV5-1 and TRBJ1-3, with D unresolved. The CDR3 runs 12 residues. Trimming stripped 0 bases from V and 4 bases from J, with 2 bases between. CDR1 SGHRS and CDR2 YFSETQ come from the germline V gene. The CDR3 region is CASSLEGNTIYF. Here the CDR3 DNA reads TGCGCCAGCAGCTTGGAAGGAAACACCATATATTTT.

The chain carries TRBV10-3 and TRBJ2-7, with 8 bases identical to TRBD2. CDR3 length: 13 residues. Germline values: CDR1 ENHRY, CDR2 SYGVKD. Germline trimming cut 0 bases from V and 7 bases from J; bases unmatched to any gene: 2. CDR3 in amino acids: CAISESSGAEQYF. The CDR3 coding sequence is TGTGCCATCAGTGAGTCTAGCGGGGCAGAGCAGTACTTC.

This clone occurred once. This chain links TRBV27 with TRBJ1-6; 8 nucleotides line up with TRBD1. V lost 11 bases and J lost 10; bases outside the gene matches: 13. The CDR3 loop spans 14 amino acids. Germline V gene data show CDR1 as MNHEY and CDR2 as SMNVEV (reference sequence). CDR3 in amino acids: CAARGPGSGSPLHF. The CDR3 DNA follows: TGTGCCGCCAGGGGGCCCGGGAGTGGATCACCCCTCCACTTT.

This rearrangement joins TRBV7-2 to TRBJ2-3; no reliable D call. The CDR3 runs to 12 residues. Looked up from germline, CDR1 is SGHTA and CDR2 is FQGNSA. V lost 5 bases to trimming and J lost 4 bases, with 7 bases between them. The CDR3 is CASSLYSDTQYF. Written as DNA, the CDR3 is TGTGCCAGCAGCCTTTACTCAGATACGCAGTATTTT.

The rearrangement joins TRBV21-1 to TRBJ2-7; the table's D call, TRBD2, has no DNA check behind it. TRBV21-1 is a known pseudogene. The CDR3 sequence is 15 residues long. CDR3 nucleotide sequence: TGTGCCAGCAGCAAAGGGACTAGCGGGAGTTACGAGCAGTACTTC. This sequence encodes CASSKGTSGSYEQYF.

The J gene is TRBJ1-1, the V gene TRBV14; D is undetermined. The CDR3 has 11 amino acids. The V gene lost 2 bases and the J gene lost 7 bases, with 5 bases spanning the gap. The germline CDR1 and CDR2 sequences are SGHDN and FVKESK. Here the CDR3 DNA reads TGTGCCAGCAGCCAATGGGGTGAAGCTTTCTTT. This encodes CASSQWGEAFF.

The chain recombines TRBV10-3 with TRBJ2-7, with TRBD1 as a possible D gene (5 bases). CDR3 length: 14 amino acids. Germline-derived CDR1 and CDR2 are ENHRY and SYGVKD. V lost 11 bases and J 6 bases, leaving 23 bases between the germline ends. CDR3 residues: CASASDPGSAEQYF. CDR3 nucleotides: TGTGCCTCGGCTTCAGACCCAGGGTCCGCCGAGCAGTACTTC.

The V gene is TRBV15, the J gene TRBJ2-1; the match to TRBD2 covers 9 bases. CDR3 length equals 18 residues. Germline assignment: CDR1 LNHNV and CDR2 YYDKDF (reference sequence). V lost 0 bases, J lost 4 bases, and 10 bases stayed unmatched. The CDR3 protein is CATSRDPQASGVYNEQFF. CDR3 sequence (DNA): TGTGCCACCAGCAGAGACCCCCAGGCTAGCGGGGTATACAATGAGCAGTTCTTC.

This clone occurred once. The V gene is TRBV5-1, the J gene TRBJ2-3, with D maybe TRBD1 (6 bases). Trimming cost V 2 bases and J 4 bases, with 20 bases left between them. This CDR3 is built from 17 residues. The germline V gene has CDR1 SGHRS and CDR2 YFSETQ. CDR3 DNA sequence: TGCGCCAGCAGCTTAAACCCCGTGCAGGGGCTCGCAGATACGCAGTATTTT. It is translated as CASSLNPVQGLADTQYF.

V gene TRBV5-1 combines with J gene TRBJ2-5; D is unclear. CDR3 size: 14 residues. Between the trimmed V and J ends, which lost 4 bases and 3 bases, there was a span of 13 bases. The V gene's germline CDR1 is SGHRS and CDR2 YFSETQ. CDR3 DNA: TGCGCCAGCAGCCCTACGACGTTGGAAGAGACCCAGTACTTC. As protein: CASSPTTLEETQYF.

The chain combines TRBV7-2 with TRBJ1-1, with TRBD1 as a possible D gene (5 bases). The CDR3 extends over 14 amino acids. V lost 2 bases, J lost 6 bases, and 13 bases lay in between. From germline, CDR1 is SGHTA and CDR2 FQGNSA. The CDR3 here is CASSLRGNRAEAFF. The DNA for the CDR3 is TGTGCCAGCAGCTTAAGGGGCAACCGAGCTGAAGCTTTCTTT.

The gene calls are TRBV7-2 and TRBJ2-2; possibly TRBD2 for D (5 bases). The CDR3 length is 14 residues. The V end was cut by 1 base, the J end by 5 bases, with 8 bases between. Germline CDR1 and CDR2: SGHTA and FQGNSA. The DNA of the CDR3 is TGTGCCAGCAGCTTAGGGACTCTAACCGGGGAGCTGTTTTTT. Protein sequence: CASSLGTLTGELFF. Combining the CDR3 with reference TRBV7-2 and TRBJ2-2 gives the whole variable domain GAGVSQSPSNKVTEKGKDVELRCDPISGHTALYWYRQSLGQGLEFLIYFQGNSAPDKSGLPSDRFSAERTGGSVSTLTIQRTQQEDSAVYLCASSLGTLTGELFFGEGSRLTVL.

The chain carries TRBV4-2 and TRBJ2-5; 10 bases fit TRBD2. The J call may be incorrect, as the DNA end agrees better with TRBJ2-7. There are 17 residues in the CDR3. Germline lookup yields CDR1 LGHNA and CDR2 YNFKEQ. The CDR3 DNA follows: TGTGCCAGCAGCCAAGGCGTAGCGGGGGGCACCGTCCACGAGCAGTACTTC. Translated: CASSQGVAGGTVHEQYF.

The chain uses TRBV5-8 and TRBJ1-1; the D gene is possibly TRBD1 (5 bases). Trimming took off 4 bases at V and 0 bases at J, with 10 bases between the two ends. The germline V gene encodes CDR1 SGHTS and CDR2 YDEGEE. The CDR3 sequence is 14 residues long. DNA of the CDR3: TGTGCCAGCAGCGACGGGACGTTGAACACTGAAGCTTTCTTT. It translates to CASSDGTLNTEAFF.

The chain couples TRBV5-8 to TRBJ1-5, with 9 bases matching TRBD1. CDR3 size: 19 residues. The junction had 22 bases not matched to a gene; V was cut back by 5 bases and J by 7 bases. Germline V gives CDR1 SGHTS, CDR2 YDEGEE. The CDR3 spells CASSSNTGTGFSKGQPQHF. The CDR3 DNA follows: TGTGCCAGCAGTTCGAACACCGGGACAGGGTTCTCCAAGGGACAGCCCCAGCATTTT.

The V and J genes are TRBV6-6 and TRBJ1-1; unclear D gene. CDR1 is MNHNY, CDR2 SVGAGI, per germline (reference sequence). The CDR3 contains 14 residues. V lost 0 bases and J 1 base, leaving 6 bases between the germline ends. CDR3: CASSYSGENTEAFF. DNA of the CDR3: TGTGCCAGCAGTTACTCTGGGGAGAACACTGAAGCTTTCTTT.

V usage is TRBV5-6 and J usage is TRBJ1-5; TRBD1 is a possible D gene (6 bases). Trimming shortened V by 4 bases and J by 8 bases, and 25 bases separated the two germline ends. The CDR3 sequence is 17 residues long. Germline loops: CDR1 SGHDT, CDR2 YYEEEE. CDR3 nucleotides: TGTGCCAGCAGCCCGTCTACAGGGTTTATATCGGGAGAGCCCCAGCATTTT. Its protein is CASSPSTGFISGEPQHF.

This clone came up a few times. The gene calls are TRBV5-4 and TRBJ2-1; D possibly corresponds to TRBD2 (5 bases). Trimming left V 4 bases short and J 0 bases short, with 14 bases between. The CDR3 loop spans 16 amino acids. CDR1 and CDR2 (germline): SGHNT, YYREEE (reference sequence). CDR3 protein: CASSPNFSASYNEQFF. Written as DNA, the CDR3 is TGTGCCAGCAGCCCGAATTTTAGCGCCTCCTACAATGAGCAGTTCTTC. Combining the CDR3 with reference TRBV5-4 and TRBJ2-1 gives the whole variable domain ETGVTQSPTHLIKTRGQQVTLRCSSQSGHNTVSWYQQALGQGPQFIFQYYREEENGRGNFPPRFSGLQFPNYSSELNVNALELDDSALYLCASSPNFSASYNEQFFGPGTRLTVL.

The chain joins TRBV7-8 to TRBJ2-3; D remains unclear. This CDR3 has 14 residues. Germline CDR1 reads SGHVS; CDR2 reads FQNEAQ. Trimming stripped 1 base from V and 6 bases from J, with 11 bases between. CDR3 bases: TGTGCCAGCAGCTTAGTCAGGCCCAGGGATACGCAGTATTTT. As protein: CASSLVRPRDTQYF. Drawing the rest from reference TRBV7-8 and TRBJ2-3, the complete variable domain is GAGVSQSPRYKVAKRGQDVALRCDPISGHVSLFWYQQALGQGPEFLTYFQNEAQLDKSGLPSDRFFAERPEGSVSTLKIQRTQQEDSAVYLCASSLVRPRDTQYFGPGTRLTVL.